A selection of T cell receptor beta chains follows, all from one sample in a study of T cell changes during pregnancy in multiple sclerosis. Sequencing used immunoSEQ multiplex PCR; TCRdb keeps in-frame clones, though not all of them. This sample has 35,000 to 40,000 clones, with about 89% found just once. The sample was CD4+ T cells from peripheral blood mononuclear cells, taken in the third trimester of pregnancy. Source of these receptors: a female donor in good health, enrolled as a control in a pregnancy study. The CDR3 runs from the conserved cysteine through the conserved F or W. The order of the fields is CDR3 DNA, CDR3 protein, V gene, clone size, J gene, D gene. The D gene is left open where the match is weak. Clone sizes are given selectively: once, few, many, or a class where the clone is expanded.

DNA: TGCGCCAGCAGGGTCGGGGCAGATACGCAGTATTTT
CDR3: CASRVGADTQYF
V: TRBV5-1
size: once
J: TRBJ2-3
D: .

DNA: TGTGCCAGCAGCGAGGGGTCACTCGGCCAGCCCCAGCATTTT
CDR3: CASSEGSLGQPQHF
V: TRBV9
size: .
J: TRBJ1-5
D: .

DNA: TGTGCCAGCAGCTTGTATTTTGGGGGCAGCTATGGCTACACCTTC
CDR3: CASSLYFGGSYGYTF
V: TRBV5-6
size: .
J: TRBJ1-2
D: .

DNA: TGTGCCAGCACTAGATCGGGCTACGAGCAGTACTTC
CDR3: CASTRSGYEQYF
V: TRBV28
size: .
J: TRBJ2-7
D: .

DNA: TGTGCCAGCAGAGTTGTTGGGGGGGAAGAGACCCAGTACTTC
CDR3: CASRVVGGEETQYF
V: TRBV6-1
size: few
J: TRBJ2-5
D: TRBD2

DNA: TGTGCCAGCAACTCTGGGACTAGCGGGAGCGGGGAGCACTTC
CDR3: CASNSGTSGSGEHF
V: TRBV7-2
size: .
J: TRBJ2-5
D: TRBD2

DNA: TGCAGCGTTGAAGCGGCGGGCAGCTACTCCTACGAGCAGTACTTC
CDR3: CSVEAAGSYSYEQYF
V: TRBV29-1
size: .
J: TRBJ2-7
D: .

DNA: TGTGCCAGCAGCCTAGCCCAGAAGGAGACCCAGTACTTC
CDR3: CASSLAQKETQYF
V: TRBV7-8
size: .
J: TRBJ2-5
D: .

DNA: TGTGCTAGCAGCTTAGTGGGTGAGAAGCGGGGGAACTCCTACGAGCAGTACTTC
CDR3: CASSLVGEKRGNSYEQYF
V: TRBV7-7
size: .
J: TRBJ2-7
D: TRBD2

DNA: TGTGCCAGCAGTTTAATGGAGGGGTCCATGAACACTGAAGCTTTCTTT
CDR3: CASSLMEGSMNTEAFF
V: TRBV28
size: few
J: TRBJ1-1
D: .

DNA: TGTGCCAGCAGCTTAGGGCAGGGGCAGGCGGGCGTCCTGACTTTC
CDR3: CASSLGQGQAGVLTF
V: TRBV11-2
size: .
J: TRBJ2-6
D: .

DNA: TGTGCCAGCAGCAGCGGGACTAGCGGGAACTCCTACGAGCAGTACTTC
CDR3: CASSSGTSGNSYEQYF
V: TRBV7-9
size: .
J: TRBJ2-7
D: TRBD2

DNA: TGTGCCAGCATGGACAGGTTGGGTGAAGCTTTCTTT
CDR3: CASMDRLGEAFF
V: TRBV6-1
size: .
J: TRBJ1-1
D: TRBD1

DNA: TGTGCCAGCAGTTTTACGGGGAGGGTCAATCAGCCCCAGCATTTT
CDR3: CASSFTGRVNQPQHF
V: TRBV27
size: .
J: TRBJ1-5
D: .

DNA: TGTGCCACCAGCGGGCGGGGGGGCCTTGATGAGCAGTTCTTC
CDR3: CATSGRGGLDEQFF
V: TRBV15
size: .
J: TRBJ2-1
D: TRBD2

DNA: TGTGCCAGCAGCACGGACTACACAGATACGCAGTATTTT
CDR3: CASSTDYTDTQYF
V: TRBV7-2
size: .
J: TRBJ2-3
D: .

DNA: TGTGCCAGCAGCCTAGATGCAGCCCATACGCAGTATTTT
CDR3: CASSLDAAHTQYF
V: TRBV7-3
size: .
J: TRBJ2-3
D: .

DNA: TGTGCCAGCAGCCGTACACGTTCCTCCTATAATTCACCCCTCCACTTT
CDR3: CASSRTRSSYNSPLHF
V: TRBV5-6
size: .
J: TRBJ1-6
D: .

DNA: TGTGCCAGCAGTTTAGGCGGGAACTCCTACGAGCAGTACTTC
CDR3: CASSLGGNSYEQYF
V: TRBV28
size: .
J: TRBJ2-7
D: .

DNA: TGTGCCATCAGTGATGCCGGGATCGGCGCTACTAAGTTGCAGTACTTC
CDR3: CAISDAGIGATKLQYF
V: TRBV10-3
size: once
J: TRBJ2-7
D: .

DNA: TGTGCCAGCAGTTTGGGGCCCGGGACAGGGTCCTACGAGCAGTACTTC
CDR3: CASSLGPGTGSYEQYF
V: TRBV28
size: .
J: TRBJ2-7
D: TRBD1

DNA: TGCGCCAGCAGCCCGGACACCGAGCAGTACTTC
CDR3: CASSPDTEQYF
V: TRBV5-1
size: .
J: TRBJ2-7
D: .

DNA: TGCGCCAGCAGCTTTCAGGACACCGGGGAGCTGTTTTTT
CDR3: CASSFQDTGELFF
V: TRBV5-1
size: .
J: TRBJ2-2
D: .

DNA: TGTGCCAGCAGCTCTCGACTAGCGGGAGGGCCCGGGGAGCTGTTTTTT
CDR3: CASSSRLAGGPGELFF
V: TRBV11-3
size: .
J: TRBJ2-2
D: TRBD2

DNA: TGCGCCAGCAGCCAAGAAATTTTAGCGGGAGGTACAGATACGCAGTATTTT
CDR3: CASSQEILAGGTDTQYF
V: TRBV4-1
size: .
J: TRBJ2-3
D: TRBD2

DNA: TGTGCCAGCAGCTTATCGATGACTGGATTGAGCGGGAGACATGAGCAGTTCTTC
CDR3: CASSLSMTGLSGRHEQFF
V: TRBV7-8
size: .
J: TRBJ2-1
D: TRBD2

DNA: TGTGCCAGCAGTCCCGGGACAGGGTCGGGGCAGCCCCAGCATTTT
CDR3: CASSPGTGSGQPQHF
V: TRBV5-8
size: .
J: TRBJ1-5
D: TRBD1